This entry features one T cell receptor (beta chain) sequence. Its antigen remains unknown. Each CDR3 protein gets one entry after TCRdb re-called the 5' RACE reads with MiXCR. Here the sample spans about 900,000 distinct CDR3 sequences, 9% to 15% being singletons. The data are from a study of identical twins. Study-wide findings and caveats: Invariant populations such as MAIT and iNKT cells could partly muddle zero-insertion analyses. Interpretation of the results relied on cross-sectional statistical analysis and not on following the same donors. Within cord blood, abundant beta clonotypes carried fewer insertions, but memory repertoires showed no such trend.

The CDR3 runs 11 residues. Germline V CDR1 and CDR2: SQVTM, ANQGSEA. V lost 5 bases, J lost 3 bases, and 6 bases lay in between. The same data also went into a second study, on yellow fever vaccine responses in identical twins.

The receptor was derived from a woman aged 18-35 years in good health. The V and J genes are TRBV29-1 and TRBJ2-3; maybe TRBD2 (5 bases). Sequenced sample: PBMCs. The CDR3 DNA sequence: TGCAGCGTTCGAGGGACAGATACGCAGTATTTT. This gives the protein CSVRGTDTQYF.